A selection of T cell receptor beta chains follows, all from one sample in a study of cytomegalovirus exposure and HLA in healthy donors. Clones were read by immunoSEQ multiplex PCR, and TCRdb kept only the in-frame ones, dropping some. The data contain tens of thousands of clones, approximately 95% of them seen just once; the ten biggest clones take up approximately 5.5%. Material: PBMCs. These receptors were collected from a woman aged 18-29 years in good health and CMV-seronegative. The CDR3 runs from the conserved cysteine through the conserved F or W. Each record gives: D gene, clone size, J gene, V gene, CDR3 DNA, CDR3 protein. The D gene is left open where the match is weak. Size tells how often a clone was seen (once, few, many) or the class of an expanded clone, and some rows leave it out.

D gene: NA
clone size: NA
J gene: TRBJ1-2
V gene: TRBV29-1
CDR3 DNA: TGCAGCGTTGGGTACAGGGTCGATGGCTACACCTTC
CDR3 protein: CSVGYRVDGYTF

D gene: NA
clone size: NA
J gene: TRBJ1-1
V gene: TRBV7-3
CDR3 DNA: TGTGCCAGCAGTTACACAGGTGGAAAGAACACTGAAGCTTTCTTT
CDR3 protein: CASSYTGGKNTEAFF

D gene: NA
clone size: NA
J gene: TRBJ2-1
V gene: TRBV6-1
CDR3 DNA: TGTGCCAGCAGTCAACTAGGGGGCAATGAGCAGTTCTTC
CDR3 protein: CASSQLGGNEQFF

D gene: TRBD2
clone size: NA
J gene: TRBJ2-2
V gene: TRBV11-2
CDR3 DNA: TGTGCCAGCAGCATGTCGACTAGCTCCGGGGAGCTGTTTTTT
CDR3 protein: CASSMSTSSGELFF

D gene: NA
clone size: NA
J gene: TRBJ2-5
V gene: TRBV29-1
CDR3 DNA: TGCAGCGTTCGGGCAGGGGCTCAAGAGACCCAGTACTTC
CDR3 protein: CSVRAGAQETQYF

D gene: TRBD2
clone size: NA
J gene: TRBJ2-6
V gene: TRBV19
CDR3 DNA: TGTGCCAGTAGTATAGTGGCGGTTGCGGGAGGCGCTGGGGCCAACGTCCTGACTTTC
CDR3 protein: CASSIVAVAGGAGANVLTF

D gene: NA
clone size: NA
J gene: TRBJ2-1
V gene: TRBV6-5
CDR3 DNA: TGTGCCAGCAGTTTAAATAATGAGCAGTTCTTC
CDR3 protein: CASSLNNEQFF

D gene: NA
clone size: NA
J gene: TRBJ1-5
V gene: TRBV18
CDR3 DNA: TGTGCCAGCTCACCTTACCAGGGAGGGGACTCCCAGCCCCAGCATTTT
CDR3 protein: CASSPYQGGDSQPQHF

D gene: TRBD2
clone size: NA
J gene: TRBJ2-1
V gene: TRBV10-1
CDR3 DNA: TGCGCCAGCAGTGACCTAGCGGGAGGTGTCACCTACAATGAGCAGTTCTTC
CDR3 protein: CASSDLAGGVTYNEQFF

D gene: NA
clone size: NA
J gene: TRBJ1-1
V gene: TRBV5-1
CDR3 DNA: TGCGCCAGCAGCGAGAACCTTTCGTTCACTGAAGCTTTCTTT
CDR3 protein: CASSENLSFTEAFF

D gene: NA
clone size: once
J gene: TRBJ2-3
V gene: TRBV10-2
CDR3 DNA: TGCGCCAGCTCACCTAGTCAATACACAGATACGCAGTATTTT
CDR3 protein: CASSPSQYTDTQYF

D gene: NA
clone size: NA
J gene: TRBJ1-2
V gene: TRBV6-4
CDR3 DNA: TGTGCCAGCAGTCCCGGGGTCCCTCTGGGGGGCTACACCTTC
CDR3 protein: CASSPGVPLGGYTF

D gene: TRBD1
clone size: NA
J gene: TRBJ2-3
V gene: TRBV10-1
CDR3 DNA: TGCGCCAGCAGTGCTCCCCCCGGGACAGGGTCCGGCACAGATACGCAGTATTTT
CDR3 protein: CASSAPPGTGSGTDTQYF

D gene: NA
clone size: NA
J gene: TRBJ2-5
V gene: TRBV9
CDR3 DNA: TGTGCCAGCAGCGCCAAAGGCGGGGATGGGGGAGAGACCCAGTACTTC
CDR3 protein: CASSAKGGDGGETQYF

D gene: TRBD1
clone size: NA
J gene: TRBJ2-1
V gene: TRBV28
CDR3 DNA: TGTGCCAGCAGGAGCCACAGGGGCGCCTTAAGTGAGCAGTTCTTC
CDR3 protein: CASRSHRGALSEQFF

D gene: NA
clone size: NA
J gene: TRBJ1-6
V gene: TRBV27
CDR3 DNA: TGTGCCAGCAGTTCTACCAGCAGGGGATCCTATAATTCACCCCTCCACTTT
CDR3 protein: CASSSTSRGSYNSPLHF

D gene: NA
clone size: NA
J gene: TRBJ1-3
V gene: TRBV9
CDR3 DNA: TGTGCCAGCAGCGTAGACGGGTTCTCTGGAAACACCATATATTTT
CDR3 protein: CASSVDGFSGNTIYF

D gene: TRBD1
clone size: NA
J gene: TRBJ1-2
V gene: TRBV29-1
CDR3 DNA: TGCAGCGTAGAGGACAGGAACTATGGCTACACCTTC
CDR3 protein: CSVEDRNYGYTF

D gene: TRBD2
clone size: NA
J gene: TRBJ2-3
V gene: TRBV9
CDR3 DNA: TGTGCCAGCAGCGTAGTCCCCACTAGCGGGGGATCAGATACGCAGTATTTT
CDR3 protein: CASSVVPTSGGSDTQYF

D gene: TRBD1
clone size: once
J gene: TRBJ2-3
V gene: TRBV29-1
CDR3 DNA: TGCAGCTCATCCAGGACAGGACAACACAGCACAGATACGCAGTATTTT
CDR3 protein: CSSSRTGQHSTDTQYF

D gene: NA
clone size: NA
J gene: TRBJ1-1
V gene: TRBV7-8
CDR3 DNA: TGTGCCAGCAGCTCCTTCGACACTGAAGCTTTCTTT
CDR3 protein: CASSSFDTEAFF

D gene: NA
clone size: NA
J gene: TRBJ1-1
V gene: TRBV5-6
CDR3 DNA: TGTGCCAGCAGGACTTGGGGCGGCGCCACTGAAGCTTTCTTT
CDR3 protein: CASRTWGGATEAFF

D gene: NA
clone size: NA
J gene: TRBJ2-2
V gene: TRBV7-2
CDR3 DNA: TGTGCCAGCAGCTTAAGAGTGACAGGCGCCAACACCGGGGAGCTGTTTTTT
CDR3 protein: CASSLRVTGANTGELFF

D gene: NA
clone size: NA
J gene: TRBJ2-6
V gene: TRBV9
CDR3 DNA: TGTGCCAGCAGCGTAGTACAGGAGTATCCCTCTGGGGCCAACGTCCTGACTTTC
CDR3 protein: CASSVVQEYPSGANVLTF

D gene: TRBD1
clone size: NA
J gene: TRBJ1-1
V gene: TRBV7-9
CDR3 DNA: TGTGCCAGCAGCTTAGGGGGACAGGGGGCTATGAACACTGAAGCTTTCTTT
CDR3 protein: CASSLGGQGAMNTEAFF

D gene: NA
clone size: NA
J gene: TRBJ2-5
V gene: TRBV28
CDR3 DNA: TGTGCCAGCACGGGACAACAAATGATGCAGTACTTC
CDR3 protein: CASTGQQMMQYF

D gene: TRBD1
clone size: NA
J gene: TRBJ2-1
V gene: TRBV5-1
CDR3 DNA: TGCGCCAGCAGCTTCTACAGGGGGCGTGAGCAGTTCTTC
CDR3 protein: CASSFYRGREQFF

D gene: NA
clone size: NA
J gene: TRBJ2-5
V gene: TRBV30
CDR3 DNA: TGTGCCTGGAGTCACCTAGTCCCGAGGGAGACCCAGTACTTC
CDR3 protein: CAWSHLVPRETQYF

D gene: TRBD2
clone size: NA
J gene: TRBJ2-1
V gene: TRBV11-2
CDR3 DNA: TGTGCCAGCAGCTTGGTCGGCGGGGGGACGACTAGGGACAATGAGCAGTTCTTC
CDR3 protein: CASSLVGGGTTRDNEQFF

D gene: NA
clone size: once
J gene: TRBJ2-3
V gene: TRBV5-6
CDR3 DNA: TGTGCCAGCACCATCGACCGGGGGGCCACAGATACGCAGTATTTT
CDR3 protein: CASTIDRGATDTQYF